This entry features one T cell receptor beta chain sequence. Antigen: not known. The CDR3 totals 16 residues. Germline loops: CDR1 MGHRA, CDR2 YSYEKL. This specimen comes from a study of CXCR3-negative and CXCR3-positive naive CD8 T cells. Findings and limits, study-wide: Hydrophobicity was higher for TRB CDR3s found in CXCR3-positive naive cells than in CXCR3-negative naive cells.

All TRB cDNA libraries came from 5' RACE performed with UMI labels. TCRdb reprocessed the 5' RACE reads; each CDR3 protein has one entry and no DNA is given. The sample is made up of about 110,000 distinct CDR3 sequences, and the top ten hold more than 0.35% of it. Sample: naive CXCR3+ CD8+ T cells from blood. Documented subset: CD45RO-CCR7+CD27+CD95- naive CD8+ T cells expressing CXCR3 (TNR3+). V and J are TRBV4-1 and TRBJ2-1. The sequence derives from a human donor in good health. Some clones in this sample may be carry-over from other donors' samples. The CDR3 loop reads CASSQVRVDRYNEQFF.